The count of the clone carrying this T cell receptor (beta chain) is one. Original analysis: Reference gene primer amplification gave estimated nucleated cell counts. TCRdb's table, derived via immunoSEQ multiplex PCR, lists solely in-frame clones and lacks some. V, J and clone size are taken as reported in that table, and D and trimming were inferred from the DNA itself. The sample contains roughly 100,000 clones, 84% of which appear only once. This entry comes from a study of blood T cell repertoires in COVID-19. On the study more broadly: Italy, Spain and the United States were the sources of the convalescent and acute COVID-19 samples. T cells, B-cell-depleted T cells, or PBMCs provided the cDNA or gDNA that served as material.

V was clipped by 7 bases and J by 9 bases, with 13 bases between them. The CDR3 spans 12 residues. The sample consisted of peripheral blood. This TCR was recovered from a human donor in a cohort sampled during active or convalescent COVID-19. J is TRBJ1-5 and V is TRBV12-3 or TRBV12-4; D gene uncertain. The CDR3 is CASTLWRGPQHF. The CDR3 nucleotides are TGTGCCAGCACCTTGTGGCGCGGGCCCCAGCATTTT.